Below are 5 T cell receptor beta chains sequenced from a single sample in a study of Ad26.COV2.S vaccination and SARS-CoV-2 variants. As to treatment: 15 to 20 received Ad26.COV2.S at low or high dose, single or two shots; several received placebo; per-sample allocation not given. Vaccine and placebo recipients were sampled on day 63 after the first injection. TCRdb keeps only in-frame clones here, not all; method: immunoSEQ multiplex PCR. Here the sample spans approximately 360,000 clones, about four fifths being singletons. Sequences were derived from peripheral blood, sampled in a trial of Ad26.COV2.S vaccine versus placebo. The receptors derive from a person between 18 and 65 years old who received the Ad26.COV2.S COVID-19 vaccine or a placebo.

This clone occurred once. This chain joins TRBV30 and TRBJ1-2; D might be TRBD1 (6 bases). Germline lookup yields CDR1 GTSNPN and CDR2 SVGIG (reference sequence). CDR3 size: 14 residues. V was pared by 2 bases and J by 5 bases, with 15 bases between. CDR3 bases: TGTGCCTGGAGTACTCGGACAGACGGGTATGGCTACACCTTC. This gives the protein CAWSTRTDGYGYTF. Drawing the rest from reference TRBV30 and TRBJ1-2, the complete variable domain is SQTIHQWPATLVQPVGSPLSLECTVEGTSNPNLYWYRQAAGRGLQLLFYSVGIGQISSEVPQNLSASRPQDRQFILSSKKLLLSDSGFYLCAWSTRTDGYGYTFGSGTRLTVV.

The genes are TRBV6-2 or TRBV6-3 and TRBJ1-1; 9 positions agree with TRBD1. The CDR3 totals 17 residues. Trimming at V came to 6 bases and at J to 1 base, leaving 12 bases not matched to a gene. Germline CDR1 is MNHEY and CDR2 is SVGEGT. The chain's CDR3 is CASSPGTGRARNTEAFF. CDR3 in DNA: TGTGCCAGCAGCCCCGGGACAGGGAGAGCAAGGAACACTGAAGCTTTCTTT.

The CDR3 DNA reads as TGTGCCAGCAGTTTGACAGACCGCGACACCATATATTTT. This codes for CASSLTDRDTIYF. V gene TRBV6-5 combines with J gene TRBJ1-3; D perhaps matches TRBD1 (5 bases). The V and J ends lost 4 bases and 8 bases respectively, with 12 bases between them. There are 13 residues in the CDR3. Germline lookup yields CDR1 MNHEY and CDR2 SVGAGI.

CDR3 loop: CAISESVGVETQYF. DNA of the CDR3: TGTGCCATCAGTGAGTCGGTAGGGGTGGAGACCCAGTACTTC. The chain combines TRBV10-3 with TRBJ2-5; D is perhaps TRBD1 (5 bases). With 0 bases removed from V and 5 bases from J, the gap between germline ends came to 10 bases. The germline V gene encodes CDR1 ENHRY and CDR2 SYGVKD. CDR3 size: 14 residues.

The chain uses TRBV7-2 and TRBJ2-1; 11 nucleotides agree with TRBD2. Germline V lookup: CDR1 SGHTA, CDR2 FQGNSA. The CDR3 contains 15 residues. Losses at the gene ends were 5 bases for V and 4 bases for J; bases not matched to a gene: 4. This CDR3 is CASSQLAGVYNEQFF. The CDR3 DNA follows: TGTGCCAGCAGCCAACTAGCGGGGGTTTACAATGAGCAGTTCTTC. The complete variable domain, with remaining parts taken from reference TRBV7-2 and TRBJ2-1, reads GAGVSQSPSNKVTEKGKDVELRCDPISGHTALYWYRQSLGQGLEFLIYFQGNSAPDKSGLPSDRFSAERTGGSVSTLTIQRTQQEDSAVYLCASSQLAGVYNEQFFGPGTRLTVL.